In this sample, the clone carrying this TCR beta chain turned up once. This specimen includes other DNA sequences encoding the same CDR3. The germline CDR1 and CDR2 sequences are SGDLS and YYNGEE. The CDR3 totals 15 residues. The V and J ends lost 3 bases and 0 bases respectively, with 12 bases between them. This record belongs to a study of cytomegalovirus exposure and HLA in healthy donors. Use of 60 Vbeta and 13 Jbeta primers characterized the PCR. Assay used: immunoSEQ multiplex PCR; TCRdb lists only in-frame clones, some missing. The data show about 120,000 clones, around 77% seen once. This clonotype originated in a human donor in good health. This rearrangement joins TRBV9 to TRBJ1-1; D not certain. Sequenced material: PBMCs. The CDR3 sequence is CASSGEVLMNTEAFF. The CDR3 DNA is TGTGCCAGCAGCGGAGAGGTTCTGATGAACACTGAAGCTTTCTTT. Together with reference TRBV9 and TRBJ1-1, the CDR3 gives the full variable domain: DSGVTQTPKHLITATGQRVTLRCSPRSGDLSVYWYQQSLDQGLQFLIQYYNGEERAKGNILERFSAQQFPDLHSELNLSSLELGDSALYFCASSGEVLMNTEAFFGQGTRLTVV.